This TCR beta chain was captured by sequencing in a study of blood T cell repertoires in COVID-19 (TCRdb year 2020). Notes on the research overall: Samples covering the acute and convalescent phases of COVID-19 were provided by collaborators in the United States, Italy and Spain. The repertoires were released in a freely available public database intended as a resource for research on the immune response to SARS-CoV-2. The prospective study material was composed of cDNA or gDNA derived from T cells, B-cell-depleted T cells, or PBMCs. Sample metadata almost always included a de-identified subject ID, COVID-19 status, age in years and sex. Samples came from the ongoing ImmuneRACE study (first 160 participants) plus 1,254 subjects from 6 global collaborators. Subjects who had been exposed to COVID-19, were actively infected with it, or had recovered from it provided the deeply sampled blood TCRbeta repertoires that made up the dataset. Where available, HLA class I and class II types were taken from metadata supplied by the sample provider and were not determined by assay-based typing.

Collaborating institutions collected whole blood in K2EDTA tubes following their own protocols. For TCRbeta analysis, collaborators shipped samples in one of three forms: frozen whole blood, isolated PBMCs, or DNA extracted from either of those sample types. V and J are trimmed by 1 base and 6 bases, and the gene matches miss 6 bases of the junction. CDR1 and CDR2 are read off the germline V gene as SGHAT and FQNNGV. Reading from cysteine to phenylalanine, the CDR3 counts 15 amino acids. CDR3 DNA only is kept here, 45 bases in frame from base 1. The immunoSEQ Assay, a bias-controlled multiplex PCR, was used to amplify TCRbeta CDR3 regions from genomic DNA. The study's own analysis went as follows. The number of nucleated cells in each sample was estimated by amplification of reference gene primers within the assay. Sequence reads were collapsed and filtered to measure the absolute abundance of every unique TCRbeta CDR3 rearrangement. Productive Simpson clonality was computed per sample as the square root of Simpson's diversity index over productive rearrangements. The source is immuneACCESS, and TCRdb retained only in-frame sequences with V and J called. Part of the clones is not carried over; for the studies checked, unresolved V genes explain less than half of this, and the remainder is unexplained. The DNA gave D and trimming, while V, J and clone size come from that table. Within this sample are around 91,000 clones, with 85% of them counted one time only. Over 35% of the sample rests with the top ten.

Beyond this particular receptor, the publication reports: The quantity of clinical and demographic metadata differed by source and by participant and was supplied without curation.

The sample holds a few counts of this clone. Its binding antigen is unknown. The sample holds no much larger clone one base away, and base qualities are not on file. The V gene is TRBV11-2 and the J gene is TRBJ2-1; the central 7 bases match TRBD1. Sequenced input: peripheral blood. The receptor was isolated from an elderly man with acute or convalescent COVID-19. The CDR3 region has the sequence CASSLVGQNSNEQFF. The nucleotide sequence reads as follows: TGTGCCAGCAGCTTAGTGGGACAGAATTCCAATGAGCAGTTCTTC.